This entry features one TCR beta chain sequence. The record originates from a study of Ad26.COV2.S vaccination and SARS-CoV-2 variants. Produced via immunoSEQ multiplex PCR; TCRdb's table is partial and in-frame only. The sample has roughly 300,000 clones; 65% to 90% are singletons. Treatment noted: 15 to 20 received Ad26.COV2.S at low or high dose, single or two shots; about five received placebo; per-sample allocation not given. Repertoires come from day 63 after the first vaccine or placebo injection. An Ad26 vector was used to express Wuhan-strain SARS-CoV-2 spike as the vaccine. This CDR3 region has 14 residues. V dropped 4 bases and J dropped 6; count of bases not matched to a gene: 6. Per germline, CDR1 SGHTA and CDR2 FQGNSA.

This clonotype was obtained from a person aged 18-60 years who received the Ad26.COV2.S COVID-19 vaccine or a placebo. The chain joins TRBV7-2 to TRBJ1-1; 9 nucleotides agree with TRBD1. The sequenced sample was peripheral blood, obtained in a trial of Ad26.COV2.S vaccine versus placebo. Written as DNA, the CDR3 is TGTGCCAGCAGCTCCGGGACAGGGATTGCTGAAGCTTTCTTT. As protein: CASSSGTGIAEAFF. Using reference TRBV7-2 and TRBJ1-1 for the parts outside the CDR3, the full variable domain is GAGVSQSPSNKVTEKGKDVELRCDPISGHTALYWYRQSLGQGLEFLIYFQGNSAPDKSGLPSDRFSAERTGGSVSTLTIQRTQQEDSAVYLCASSSGTGIAEAFFGQGTRLTVV.